This T cell receptor (beta chain) was recorded in a study of T-cell reconstitution after alpha-beta-depleted transplantation in children. This clonotype was detected a few times. What it binds is unknown. Molecular barcoding with unique molecular identifiers was used for the TCRbeta library. TCRdb used MiXCR to reprocess the PCR reads, holding one entry per CDR3 protein. The sample has 580,000 or so distinct CDR3 sequences, 23% seen once; the top ten hold less than 15%. The CDR3 runs to 15 residues. Germline-derived CDR1 and CDR2 are MNHEY and SVGAGI. Trimming cost V 5 bases and J 2 bases, with 13 bases left between them. Regarding the study as a whole: The main origin of T-cell counts and diversity one year after transplant was newly produced T cells. There were reportedly several hundred expanded graft clones from which alpha-beta T cells came about two months after transplant. Certain patients had high TCRbeta diversity at day 60, and it came from recipient T cells and thymic progenitors that survived.

This clonotype was obtained from a boy under two years old who had a stem cell transplant for acute myeloid leukemia, so the T cells may come from the graft donor. The chain employs TRBV6-5 and TRBJ2-1; possible D gene TRBD2, 6 bases. The material was PBMCs, mostly from graft donor cells, obtained 360 days after TCRalphabeta/CD19-depleted stem cell transplant. This chain's CDR3 is CASSPGAGPYNEQFF. As DNA, the CDR3 is TGTGCCAGCAGTCCCGGCGCGGGACCCTACAATGAGCAGTTCTTC.